This TCR beta chain stems from a study of blood T cell repertoires in COVID-19. About the research overall: Samples came from the United States, Italy and Spain, spanning acute and convalescent COVID-19.

Using immunoSEQ multiplex PCR, the repertoire was profiled, and TCRdb retains in-frame clones only, with some absent. The table includes a few hundred thousand clones, roughly 84% detected once. From germline, CDR1 is GTSNPN and CDR2 SVGIG (reference sequence). The CDR3 has 13 residues. V lost 0 bases to trimming and J lost 4 bases; unmatched junction nucleotides: 1. The chain recombines TRBV30 with TRBJ2-3, with TRBD1 identical over 7 bases. The clonotype was recovered from a young man with active or convalescent COVID-19. Sample: peripheral blood. Here the CDR3 DNA reads TGTGCCTGGAGTGTTCAGGGGGCAGATACGCAGTATTTT. This gives the protein CAWSVQGADTQYF.